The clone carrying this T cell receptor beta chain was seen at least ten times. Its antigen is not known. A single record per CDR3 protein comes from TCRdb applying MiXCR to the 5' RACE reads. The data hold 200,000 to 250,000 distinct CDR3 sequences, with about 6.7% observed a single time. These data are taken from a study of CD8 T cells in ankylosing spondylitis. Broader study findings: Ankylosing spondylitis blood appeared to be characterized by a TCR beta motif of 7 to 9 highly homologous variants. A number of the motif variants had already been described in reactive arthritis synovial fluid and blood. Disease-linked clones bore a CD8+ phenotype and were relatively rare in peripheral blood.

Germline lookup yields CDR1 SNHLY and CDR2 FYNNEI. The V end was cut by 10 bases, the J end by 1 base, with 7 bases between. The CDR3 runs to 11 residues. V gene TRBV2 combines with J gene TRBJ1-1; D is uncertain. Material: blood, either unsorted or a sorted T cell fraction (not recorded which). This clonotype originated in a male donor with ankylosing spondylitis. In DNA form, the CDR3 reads TGTGCCAAGACTGCGAACACTGAAGCTTTCTTT. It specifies CAKTANTEAFF.